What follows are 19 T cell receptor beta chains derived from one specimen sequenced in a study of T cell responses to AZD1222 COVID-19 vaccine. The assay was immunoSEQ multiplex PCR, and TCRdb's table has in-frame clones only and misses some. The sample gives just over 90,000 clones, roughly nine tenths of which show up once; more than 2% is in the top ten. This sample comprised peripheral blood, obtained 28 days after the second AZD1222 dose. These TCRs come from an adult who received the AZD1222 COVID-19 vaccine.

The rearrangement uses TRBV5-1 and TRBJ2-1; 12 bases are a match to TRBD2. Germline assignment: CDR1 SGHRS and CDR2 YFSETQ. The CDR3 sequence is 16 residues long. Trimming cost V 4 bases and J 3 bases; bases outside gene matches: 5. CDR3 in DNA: TGCGCCAGCAGCCTCCGGACTAGCGGGGTCTACAATGAGCAGTTCTTC. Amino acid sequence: CASSLRTSGVYNEQFF.

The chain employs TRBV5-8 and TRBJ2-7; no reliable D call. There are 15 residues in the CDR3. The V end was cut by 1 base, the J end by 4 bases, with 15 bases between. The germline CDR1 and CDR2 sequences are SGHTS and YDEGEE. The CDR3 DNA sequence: TGTGCCAGCAGCTTGCTGGCTGGACCCTTTTACGAGCAGTACTTC. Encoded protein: CASSLLAGPFYEQYF.

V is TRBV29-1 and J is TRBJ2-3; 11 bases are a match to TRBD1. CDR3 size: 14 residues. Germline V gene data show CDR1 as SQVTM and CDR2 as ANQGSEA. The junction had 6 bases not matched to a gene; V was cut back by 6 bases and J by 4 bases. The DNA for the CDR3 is TGCAGCGTAGGGGACAGGGGGGGCGCAGATACGCAGTATTTT. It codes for CSVGDRGGADTQYF.

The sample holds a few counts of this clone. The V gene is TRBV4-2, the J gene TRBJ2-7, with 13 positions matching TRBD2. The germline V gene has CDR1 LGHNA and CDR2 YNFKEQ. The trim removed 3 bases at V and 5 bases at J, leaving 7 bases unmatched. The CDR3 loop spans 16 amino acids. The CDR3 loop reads CASSHIIGTSGNEQYF. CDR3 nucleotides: TGTGCCAGCAGCCATATTATCGGGACTAGCGGGAACGAGCAGTACTTC.

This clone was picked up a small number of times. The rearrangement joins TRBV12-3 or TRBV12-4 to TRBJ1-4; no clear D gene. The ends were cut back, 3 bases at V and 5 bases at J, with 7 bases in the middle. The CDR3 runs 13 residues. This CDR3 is CASSFNPNEKLFF. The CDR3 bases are TGTGCCAGCAGTTTTAATCCCAATGAAAAACTGTTTTTT.

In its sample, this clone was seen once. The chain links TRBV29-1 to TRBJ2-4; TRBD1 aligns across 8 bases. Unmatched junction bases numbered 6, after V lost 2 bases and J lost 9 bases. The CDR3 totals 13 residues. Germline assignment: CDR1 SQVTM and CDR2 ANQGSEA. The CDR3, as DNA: TGCAGCGTTGAAAGGGGGCAGGGGGCCATTCAGTACTTC. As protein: CSVERGQGAIQYF. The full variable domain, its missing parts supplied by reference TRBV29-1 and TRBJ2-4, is SAVISQKPSRDICQRGTSLTIQCQVDSQVTMMFWYRQQPGQSLTLIATANQGSEATYESGFVIDKFPISRPNLTFSTLTVSNMSPEDSSIYLCSVERGQGAIQYFGAGTRLSVL.

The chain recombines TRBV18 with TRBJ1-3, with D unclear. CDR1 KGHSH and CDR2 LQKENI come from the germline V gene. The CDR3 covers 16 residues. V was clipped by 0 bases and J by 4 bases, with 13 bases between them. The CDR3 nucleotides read TGTGCCAGCTCACCACCGAATTTTGGGGAAGGAAACACCATATATTTT. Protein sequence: CASSPPNFGEGNTIYF.

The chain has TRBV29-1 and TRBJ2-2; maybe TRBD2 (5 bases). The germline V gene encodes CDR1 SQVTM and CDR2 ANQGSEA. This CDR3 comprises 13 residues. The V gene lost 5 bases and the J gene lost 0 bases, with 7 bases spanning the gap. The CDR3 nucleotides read TGCAGCGTTTCGGACTCGAACACCGGGGAGCTGTTTTTT. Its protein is CSVSDSNTGELFF.

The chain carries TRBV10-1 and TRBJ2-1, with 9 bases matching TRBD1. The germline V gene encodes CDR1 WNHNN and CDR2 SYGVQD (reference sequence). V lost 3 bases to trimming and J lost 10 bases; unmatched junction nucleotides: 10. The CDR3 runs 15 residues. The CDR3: CASSESGTGTGEQFF. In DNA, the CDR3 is TGCGCCAGCAGTGAATCCGGGACAGGGACAGGGGAGCAGTTCTTC.

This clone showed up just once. The DNA for the CDR3 is TGTGCCAGCAGCTTGTGGGGCGGGAGAAGGACCGGGGAGCTGTTTTTT. Amino acid sequence: CASSLWGGRRTGELFF. V is TRBV5-8 and J is TRBJ2-2, with 7 nucleotides matching TRBD2. Trimming took 1 base from V and 5 from J; bases not matched to a gene: 8. Germline CDR1 SGHTS, CDR2 YDEGEE. The CDR3 length is 16 residues.

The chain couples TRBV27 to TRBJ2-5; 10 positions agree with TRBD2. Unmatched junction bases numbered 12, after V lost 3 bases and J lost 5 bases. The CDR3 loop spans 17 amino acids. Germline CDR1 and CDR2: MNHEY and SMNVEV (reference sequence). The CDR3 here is CASSLASGGVRLETQYF. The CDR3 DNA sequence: TGTGCCAGCAGTTTGGCTAGCGGGGGAGTAAGGTTGGAGACCCAGTACTTC.

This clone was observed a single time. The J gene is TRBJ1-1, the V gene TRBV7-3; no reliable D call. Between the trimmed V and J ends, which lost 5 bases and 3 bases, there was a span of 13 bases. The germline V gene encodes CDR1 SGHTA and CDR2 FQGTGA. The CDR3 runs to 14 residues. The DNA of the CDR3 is TGTGCCAGCAGCCGACTAAATGGGGACACTGAAGCTTTCTTT. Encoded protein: CASSRLNGDTEAFF.

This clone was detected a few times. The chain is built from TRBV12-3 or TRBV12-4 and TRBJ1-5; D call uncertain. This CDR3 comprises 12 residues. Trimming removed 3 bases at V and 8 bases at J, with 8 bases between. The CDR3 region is CASSFQVEPQHF. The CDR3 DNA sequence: TGTGCCAGCAGTTTCCAGGTAGAGCCCCAGCATTTT.

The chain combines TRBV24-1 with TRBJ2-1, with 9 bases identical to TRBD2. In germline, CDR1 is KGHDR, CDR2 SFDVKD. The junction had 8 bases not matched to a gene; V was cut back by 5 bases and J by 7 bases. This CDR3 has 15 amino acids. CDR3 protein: CATSVGAGGVNEQFF. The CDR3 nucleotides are TGTGCCACCAGTGTTGGAGCGGGAGGTGTTAATGAGCAGTTCTTC.

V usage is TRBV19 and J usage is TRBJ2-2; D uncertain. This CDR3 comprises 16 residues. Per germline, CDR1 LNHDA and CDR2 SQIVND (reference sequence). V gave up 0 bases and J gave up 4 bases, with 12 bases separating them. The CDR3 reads CASSIDQIISTGELFF. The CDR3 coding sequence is TGTGCCAGTAGTATAGACCAGATCATCTCCACCGGGGAGCTGTTTTTT.

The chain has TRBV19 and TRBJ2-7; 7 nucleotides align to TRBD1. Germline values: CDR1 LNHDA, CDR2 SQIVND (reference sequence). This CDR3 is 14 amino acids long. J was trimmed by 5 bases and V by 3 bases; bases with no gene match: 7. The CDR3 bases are TGTGCCAGTAGTATTGCGACAGGGATCGACGAGCAGTACTTC. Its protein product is CASSIATGIDEQYF.

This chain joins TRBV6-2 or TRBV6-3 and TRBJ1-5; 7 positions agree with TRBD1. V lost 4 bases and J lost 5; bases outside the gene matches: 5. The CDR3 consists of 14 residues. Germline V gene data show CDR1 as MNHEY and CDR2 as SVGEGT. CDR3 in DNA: TGTGCCAGCAGTTCAATAACAGGGGATCAGCCCCAGCATTTT. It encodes CASSSITGDQPQHF.

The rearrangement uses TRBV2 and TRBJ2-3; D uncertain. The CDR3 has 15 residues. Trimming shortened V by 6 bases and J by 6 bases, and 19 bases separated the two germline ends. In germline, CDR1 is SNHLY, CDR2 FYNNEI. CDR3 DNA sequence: TGTGCCAGCAGCTTGACCCAAAGGCACGGGGATACGCAGTATTTT. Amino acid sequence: CASSLTQRHGDTQYF.

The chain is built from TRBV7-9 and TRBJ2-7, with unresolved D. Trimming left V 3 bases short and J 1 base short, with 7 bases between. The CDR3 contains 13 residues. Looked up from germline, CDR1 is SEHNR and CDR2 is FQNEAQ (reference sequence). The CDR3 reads CASSFLTSYEQYF. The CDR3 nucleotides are TGTGCCAGCAGCTTTTTGACTTCCTACGAGCAGTACTTC.